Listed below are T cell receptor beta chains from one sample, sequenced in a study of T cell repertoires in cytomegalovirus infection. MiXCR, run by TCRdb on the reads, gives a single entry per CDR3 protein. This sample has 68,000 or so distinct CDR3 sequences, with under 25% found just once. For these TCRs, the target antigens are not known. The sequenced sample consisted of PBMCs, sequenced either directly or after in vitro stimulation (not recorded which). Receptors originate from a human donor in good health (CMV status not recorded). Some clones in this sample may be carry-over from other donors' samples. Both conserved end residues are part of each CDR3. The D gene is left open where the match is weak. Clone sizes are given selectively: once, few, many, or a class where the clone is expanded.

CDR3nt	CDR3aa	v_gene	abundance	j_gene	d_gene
TGTGCCAGTCAGCTACGGGGGAATCAGCCCCAGCATTTT	CASQLRGNQPQHF	TRBV28	many	TRBJ1-5	NA
TGCGCCAGCAGCTTGGATGGCGGAAGCACTGAAGCTTTCTTT	CASSLDGGSTEAFF	TRBV5-1	many	TRBJ1-1	NA
TGCGCCAGCAGCTTGGGACTAGCGGGAGCTACAGATACGCAGTATTTT	CASSLGLAGATDTQYF	TRBV5-1	many	TRBJ2-3	TRBD2
TGTGCCAGCAGTGATATTCCTAGCAGCAGCACAGATACGCAGTATTTT	CASSDIPSSSTDTQYF	TRBV2	NA	TRBJ2-3	NA
TGTGCCAGCAGCGCAGACCCCCGTGCGGCAGATACGCAGTATTTT	CASSADPRAADTQYF	TRBV7-2	many	TRBJ2-3	NA
TGTGCCAGCAGTTTAGACCGTAGTGGCTACACCTTC	CASSLDRSGYTF	TRBV12-3/TRBV12-4	NA	TRBJ1-2	NA
TGTGCCAGCAGTTTCCGTTCTGGTTCCGGGGAGCTGTTTTTT	CASSFRSGSGELFF	TRBV2	many	TRBJ2-2	NA
TGTGCCAGCAGCGGGGGGGAGACTGGAAACACCATATATTTT	CASSGGETGNTIYF	TRBV12-3/TRBV12-4	few	TRBJ1-3	NA
TGCAGTGGTCGGTCGAGCAATCAGCCCCAGCATTTT	CSGRSSNQPQHF	TRBV20-1	NA	TRBJ1-5	NA
TGTGCCAGTCGACGGGACAGGGGCAATCAGCCCCAGCATTTT	CASRRDRGNQPQHF	TRBV19	few	TRBJ1-5	TRBD1
TGTGCCAGCAGCTTAGCGGTGGGACTAGCGGGGGGGAATGAGCAGTTCTTC	CASSLAVGLAGGNEQFF	TRBV7-2	many	TRBJ2-1	TRBD2
TGTGCCAGCAGTGACCTTAACAGGCCAAACACTGAAGCTTTCTTT	CASSDLNRPNTEAFF	TRBV25-1	few	TRBJ1-1	NA
TGTGCCAGTAGCGTCCTCAGCGGGTACACAGATACGCAGTATTTT	CASSVLSGYTDTQYF	TRBV19	NA	TRBJ2-3	NA
TGTGCCAGTAGCGGGGACAGCTATAGCAATCAGCCCCAGCATTTT	CASSGDSYSNQPQHF	TRBV19	few	TRBJ1-5	TRBD1
TGTGCCAGCAGCCCCCGGGACTCCTATTTGGGGCAGTACTTC	CASSPRDSYLGQYF	TRBV7-2	many	TRBJ2-7	NA
TGTGCCAGTAGGGGCCTAGCGCCCAACACCGGGGAGCTGTTTTTT	CASRGLAPNTGELFF	TRBV19	NA	TRBJ2-2	NA
TGTGCCAGCAATACAGAGTATAGCAATCAGCCCCAGCATTTT	CASNTEYSNQPQHF	TRBV27	NA	TRBJ1-5	NA
TGTGCCAGCAGCAGACAGACCAACACTGAAGCTTTCTTT	CASSRQTNTEAFF	TRBV7-2	many	TRBJ1-1	NA
TGCGCCAGCAGCTTGAATGACGGGAGGACTGGAAACACCATATATTTT	CASSLNDGRTGNTIYF	TRBV5-1	few	TRBJ1-3	NA
TGTGCCAGCAGTGAAATGAGCTCTGGAAACACCATATATTTT	CASSEMSSGNTIYF	TRBV6-1	many	TRBJ1-3	NA
TGTGCCAGCATCAAAAACAGGGGTATGGGGGGCACTGAAGCTTTCTTT	CASIKNRGMGGTEAFF	TRBV7-9	many	TRBJ1-1	TRBD1
TGTGCCAGCAGTTTAAATCGGAACACTGAAGCTTTCTTT	CASSLNRNTEAFF	TRBV12-3/TRBV12-4	few	TRBJ1-1	NA
TGTGCCATCAGTGAGTCCGCGGGTACCTACGAGCAGTACTTC	CAISESAGTYEQYF	TRBV10-3	few	TRBJ2-7	NA